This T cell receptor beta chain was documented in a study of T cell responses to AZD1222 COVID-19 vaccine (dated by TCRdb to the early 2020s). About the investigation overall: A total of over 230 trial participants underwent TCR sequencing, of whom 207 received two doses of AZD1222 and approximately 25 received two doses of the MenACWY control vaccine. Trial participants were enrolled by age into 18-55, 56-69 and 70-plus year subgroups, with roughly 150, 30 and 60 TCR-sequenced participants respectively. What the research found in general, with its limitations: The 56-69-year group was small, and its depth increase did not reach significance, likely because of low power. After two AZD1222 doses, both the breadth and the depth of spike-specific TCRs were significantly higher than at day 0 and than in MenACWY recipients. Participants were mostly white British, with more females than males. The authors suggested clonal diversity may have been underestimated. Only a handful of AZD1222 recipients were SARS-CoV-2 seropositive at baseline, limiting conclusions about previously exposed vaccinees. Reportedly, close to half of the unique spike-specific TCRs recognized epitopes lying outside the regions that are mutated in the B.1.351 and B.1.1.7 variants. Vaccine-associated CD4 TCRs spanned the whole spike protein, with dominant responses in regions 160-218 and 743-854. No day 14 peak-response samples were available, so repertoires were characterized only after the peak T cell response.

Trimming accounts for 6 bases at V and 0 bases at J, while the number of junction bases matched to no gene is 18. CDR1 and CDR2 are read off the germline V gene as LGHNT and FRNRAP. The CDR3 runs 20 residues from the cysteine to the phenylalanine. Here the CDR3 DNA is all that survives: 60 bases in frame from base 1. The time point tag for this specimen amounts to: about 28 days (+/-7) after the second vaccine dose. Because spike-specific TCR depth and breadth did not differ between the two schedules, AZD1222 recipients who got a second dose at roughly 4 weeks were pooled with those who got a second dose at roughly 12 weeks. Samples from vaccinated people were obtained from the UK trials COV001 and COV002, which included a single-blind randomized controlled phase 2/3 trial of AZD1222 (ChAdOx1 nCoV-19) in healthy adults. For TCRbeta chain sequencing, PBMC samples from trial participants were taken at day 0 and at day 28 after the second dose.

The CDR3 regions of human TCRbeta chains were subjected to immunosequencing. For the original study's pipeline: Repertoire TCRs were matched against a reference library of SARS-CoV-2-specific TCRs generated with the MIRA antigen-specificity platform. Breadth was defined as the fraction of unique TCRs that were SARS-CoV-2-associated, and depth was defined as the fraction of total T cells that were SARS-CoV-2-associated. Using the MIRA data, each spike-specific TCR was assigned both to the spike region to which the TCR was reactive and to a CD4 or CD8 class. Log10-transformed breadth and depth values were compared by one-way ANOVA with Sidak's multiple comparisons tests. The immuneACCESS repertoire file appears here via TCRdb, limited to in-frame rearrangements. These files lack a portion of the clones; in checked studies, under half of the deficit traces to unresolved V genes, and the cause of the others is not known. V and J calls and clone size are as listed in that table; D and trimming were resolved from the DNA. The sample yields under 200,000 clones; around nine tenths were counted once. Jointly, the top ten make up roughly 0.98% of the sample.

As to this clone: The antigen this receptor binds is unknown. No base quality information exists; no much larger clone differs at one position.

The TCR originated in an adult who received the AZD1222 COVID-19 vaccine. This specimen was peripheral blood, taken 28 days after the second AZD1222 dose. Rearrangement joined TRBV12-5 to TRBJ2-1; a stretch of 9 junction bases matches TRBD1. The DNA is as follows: TGTGCTAGTGGCCATGGCCGGGACAGGGAAAAAATTCTCTCCTACAATGAGCAGTTCTTC. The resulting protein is CASGHGRDREKILSYNEQFF.